This T cell receptor beta chain is drawn from a study of T cells expressing NK-cell markers. Across the study: Underlying the TCR beta repertoires were sorted CD3+CD56+NKG2C+, CD3+CD56+NKG2C- and CD3+CD56-NKG2C+ T cells. Study-level findings and limits: Dominant NKG2C+ clonotypes in five or six donors made up roughly 1.0-7.0% of CD8+ T cells. Where a handful of donors were concerned, these clonotypes also led the CD3+CD56-NKG2C+ fraction.

No DNA is given; TCRdb re-called the 5' RACE reads and lists each CDR3 protein once. The specimen's table records about 440,000 distinct CDR3 sequences. As concerns this clonotype: Its specificity is unknown.

This TCR was sampled from a woman between 18 and 70 years old in good health. The sequenced material came from blood T cells: a sorted CD56 or NKG2C T cell subset, CD4+ or CD8+ T cells, or bulk PBMC T cells (not recorded which).

CDR3: CASSTKRQGGELFF. The chain uses TRBV7-2 and TRBJ2-2; TCRdb's D call of TRBD2 is untestable without DNA. The CDR3 length is 14 residues. Germline CDR1 SGHTA, CDR2 FQGNSA.